The present entry profiles one TCR beta chain with its context. Its antigen remains unidentified. The data derive from a study of shared clonotypes between healthy human individuals. Deletions cut 2 bases from V and 3 bases from J, with 10 bases between. CDR3 length: 15 amino acids. Germline CDR1 and CDR2: KGHSH and LQKENI. Study-level results: Non-shared clonotypes were found to have lower generation probabilities than the clonotypes that were shared by all four of the sorted-subset donors. Shared across four donors were 4% to 5% of the naive CD4 clonotypes.

Assay: immunoSEQ multiplex PCR; the TCRdb copy retains only in-frame clones and omits some. In the table there are about 1 million clones, about 75% of which are singletons. The sequenced material came from memory CD4+ T cells sorted from blood. The subset here: CD45RA-negative fraction. This clonotype was sampled from a man between 18 and 35 years old in good health. The chain uses TRBV18 and TRBJ1-4; perhaps TRBD1 as D (6 bases). CDR3 nucleotides: TGTGCCAGCTCACCATCGGGGGGCCCTAATGAAAAACTGTTTTTT. The encoded protein is CASSPSGGPNEKLFF.